This paragraph covers one T cell receptor beta chain sequence. This sample was included in a study of shared T cell receptors in the human thymus. Here immunoSEQ multiplex PCR was the method, and the copy in TCRdb shows in-frame clones only, minus some. This table has 500,000 to 550,000 clones, 75% to 80% appearing once. This sample also appeared in a second study, on human thymus T cells. This second study notes: Related research has reported that thymic repertoires overlap highly among unrelated individuals.

The sequence was obtained from a boy younger than two with a congenital heart defect. Source material: thymocytes.

CDR3 sequence reads: CASSLLVIWDRAYEQYF. The CDR3 DNA sequence: TGTGCCAGCAGTTTATTAGTCATCTGGGACAGGGCCTACGAGCAGTACTTC. The chain joins TRBV28 to TRBJ2-7; 9 positions agree with TRBD1. Germline CDR1 MDHEN, CDR2 SYDVKM. The trim removed 1 base at V and 2 bases at J, leaving 9 bases unmatched. This CDR3 has 17 amino acids.